The T cell receptor beta chain under discussion was sequenced for a study of lung T cells in sarcoidosis with Löfgren's syndrome (dated by TCRdb to about 2017). For the study in its entirety: Sarcoidosis was characterized as a granulomatous disease that mainly affects the lungs and features an accumulation of CD4+ T cells in bronchoalveolar lavage fluid. The repertoire analyses focused on Löfgren's syndrome patients.

V lost 3 bases and J lost 8 bases; the stretch between them is 13 bases long. CDR1 and CDR2, looked up from the germline V gene, are MGHRA and YSYEKL. Taken from cysteine to phenylalanine, the CDR3 has 13 residues. Only the CDR3 region is kept as DNA, spanning 39 bases read in frame from base 1. Sequencing was carried out with an Illumina MiSeq. The public reads were run again by TCRdb, first through fastp at Q25 and then through MiXCR, and only productive beta chains were kept. One record per CDR3 amino acid sequence lists the most common genes and DNA. This sample is represented by roughly 20,000 distinct CDR3 sequences; roughly 21% of them were singletons. The ten top clones hold around 4.1% of the sample. What the study reported, not specific to this receptor: Recognition of a sarcoidosis-associated antigen was only suggested, and the antigen itself remained putative and was not identified. Sharing of TRAV12-1 and TRBV2 CDR3 motifs among multiple Lofgren's syndrome patients was reported, suggesting public CD4+ TCR repertoires. In Lofgren's syndrome patients, relative to control subjects, TRAV12-1 and TRBV2 were reported to be the most expanded V gene segments. Analysis of alphabeta pairing showed that TRAV12-1 paired preferentially with TRBV2, and the TCRs formed by this pairing showed CDR3 homology.

This clonotype showed up many times. The specificity of this receptor is unknown. Base-call qualities are not available, and no considerably larger clone is one nucleotide away. Sequencing used CD4+ T cells from PBMCs. The sequence was collected from a human donor with sarcoidosis (Löfgren's syndrome or another form), or a control subject (not recorded which). In this chain, TRBV4-1 is recombined with TRBJ1-1; no D gene can be assigned with confidence. The CDR3 sequence is CASSHPVREEAFF. The DNA sequence is given as TGCGCCAGCAGCCATCCTGTTCGGGAGGAAGCTTTCTTT.